This TCR beta chain was observed in a study of cytomegalovirus exposure and HLA in healthy donors. Study background: Among 398 genotyped donors, about 83% fell in the Caucasian-associated ancestry cluster. Study results and limitations: Certain sequence variants were highly shared and formed a cluster, and this cluster was likely a sequencing artifact.

Both 60 Vbeta primers and 13 Jbeta primers went into the PCR. Assay: immunoSEQ multiplex PCR; the TCRdb copy retains only in-frame clones and omits some. The sample consists of about 140,000 clones, 88% of them appearing once. CDR3 size: 14 residues. V lost 8 bases, J lost 2 bases, and 7 bases stayed unmatched. Germline assignment: CDR1 SNHLY and CDR2 FYNNEI. Details on this clone: The antigen is unknown.

This chain connects TRBV2 to TRBJ1-2; 8 bases agree with TRBD1. This TCR was sampled from a woman aged 40-49 years in good health and CMV-seronegative. Sequencing input: PBMCs. This chain's CDR3 is CASYPGTGNYGYTF. CDR3 bases: TGTGCCAGCTACCCCGGGACAGGAAACTATGGCTACACCTTC.